This entry describes one TCR beta chain. The data stem from a study of Ad26.COV2.S vaccination and SARS-CoV-2 variants. Germline trimming cut 5 bases from V and 8 bases from J; bases unmatched to any gene: 11. CDR1 and CDR2 from the germline V gene are KGHSH and LQKENI. CDR3 length equals 15 residues. The treatment is: roughly 20 received Ad26.COV2.S at low or high dose, single or two shots; about 5 received placebo; per-sample allocation not given. On day 63 after the first injection, vaccine and placebo recipients gave samples. Sequencing used immunoSEQ multiplex PCR; TCRdb keeps in-frame clones, though not all of them. This table has 200,000 to 300,000 clones, roughly nine tenths appearing once.

The clonotype was recovered from a person between 18 and 60 years old who received the Ad26.COV2.S COVID-19 vaccine or a placebo. The chain uses TRBV18 and TRBJ1-4; 7 nucleotides line up with TRBD1. Source: peripheral blood, taken in a trial of Ad26.COV2.S vaccine versus placebo. CDR3 loop: CASSVHTGVKEKLFF. CDR3 sequence (DNA): TGTGCCAGCTCAGTCCATACAGGGGTTAAGGAAAAACTGTTTTTT.